This TCR beta chain was captured by sequencing in a study of monozygotic twins with inflammatory bowel disease. Reprocessing the 5' RACE reads, TCRdb reports a single entry for every CDR3 protein and omits DNA. In total, the table holds 350,000 to 550,000 distinct CDR3 sequences. Germline V CDR1 and CDR2: SGHTA, FQGNSA. This CDR3 is built from 14 residues. The source of this sequence is a human donor with ulcerative colitis or Crohn's disease, or a healthy co-twin of an affected twin (not recorded which). The chain recombines TRBV7-2 with TRBJ2-5; the TCRdb D gene call, TRBD2, has no DNA to confirm it. Material for sequencing was blood. Here the CDR3 reads CASTIRGASETQYF.